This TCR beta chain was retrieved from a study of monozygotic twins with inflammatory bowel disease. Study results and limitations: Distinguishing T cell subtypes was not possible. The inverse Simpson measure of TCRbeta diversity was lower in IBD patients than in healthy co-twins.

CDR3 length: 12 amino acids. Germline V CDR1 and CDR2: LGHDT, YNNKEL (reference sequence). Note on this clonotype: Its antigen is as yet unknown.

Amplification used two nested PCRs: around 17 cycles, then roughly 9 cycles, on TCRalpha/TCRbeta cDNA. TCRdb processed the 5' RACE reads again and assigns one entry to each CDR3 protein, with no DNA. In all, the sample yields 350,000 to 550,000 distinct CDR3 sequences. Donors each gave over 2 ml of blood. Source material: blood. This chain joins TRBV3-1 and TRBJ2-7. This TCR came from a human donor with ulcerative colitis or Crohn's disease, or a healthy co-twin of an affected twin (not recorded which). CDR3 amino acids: CASSSRSYEQYF.